The sequence of this T cell receptor (beta chain) was determined in a study of T cells in Graves' hyperthyroidism and ophthalmopathy. Study-wide background: Upon initial diagnosis and before any treatment, peripheral blood was collected.

Germline CDR1 MNHNS, CDR2 SASEGT. This CDR3 is 13 amino acids long. The V and J ends lost 2 bases and 2 bases respectively, with 6 bases between them. This clonotype was observed at least ten times. Its cognate antigen is unknown. RNA transcripts yielded amplified TCR beta CDR3 regions. The HTBI primer set drove a first-round RT-PCR of the TCR CDR3. Each CDR3 protein is one row after TCRdb ran MiXCR on the multiplex PCR reads. The sample lists 550,000 to 700,000 distinct CDR3 sequences; roughly 14% were seen once. Study observations and caveats: Clonotypes that were expanded in thyroid above 0.001 mostly appeared in blood too. A model built on 13 V-J features separated ophthalmopathy from stable hyperthyroidism.

It was 8.5 to 10 ml of fresh peripheral blood that supplied the PBMCs. The specimen was blood. The chain couples TRBV6-1 to TRBJ2-5; D might be TRBD1 (5 bases). This clonotype was sampled from a woman in her forties with Graves' ophthalmopathy. CDR3 in DNA: TGTGCCAGCAGTGAACGACAGCAAGAGACCCAGTACTTC. Translating it yields CASSERQQETQYF.